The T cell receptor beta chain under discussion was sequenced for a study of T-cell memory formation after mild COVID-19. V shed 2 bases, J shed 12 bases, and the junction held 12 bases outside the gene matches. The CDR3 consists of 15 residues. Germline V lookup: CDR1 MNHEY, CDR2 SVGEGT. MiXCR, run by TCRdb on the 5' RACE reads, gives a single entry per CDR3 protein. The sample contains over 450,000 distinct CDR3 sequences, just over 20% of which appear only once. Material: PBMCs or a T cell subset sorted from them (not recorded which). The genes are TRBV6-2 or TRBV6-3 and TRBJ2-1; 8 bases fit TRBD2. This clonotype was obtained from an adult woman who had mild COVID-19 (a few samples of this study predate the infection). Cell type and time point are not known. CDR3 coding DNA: TGTGCCAGCAGTTACATACTAGCGGACGCAGGGACGCAGTTCTTC. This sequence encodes CASSYILADAGTQFF.